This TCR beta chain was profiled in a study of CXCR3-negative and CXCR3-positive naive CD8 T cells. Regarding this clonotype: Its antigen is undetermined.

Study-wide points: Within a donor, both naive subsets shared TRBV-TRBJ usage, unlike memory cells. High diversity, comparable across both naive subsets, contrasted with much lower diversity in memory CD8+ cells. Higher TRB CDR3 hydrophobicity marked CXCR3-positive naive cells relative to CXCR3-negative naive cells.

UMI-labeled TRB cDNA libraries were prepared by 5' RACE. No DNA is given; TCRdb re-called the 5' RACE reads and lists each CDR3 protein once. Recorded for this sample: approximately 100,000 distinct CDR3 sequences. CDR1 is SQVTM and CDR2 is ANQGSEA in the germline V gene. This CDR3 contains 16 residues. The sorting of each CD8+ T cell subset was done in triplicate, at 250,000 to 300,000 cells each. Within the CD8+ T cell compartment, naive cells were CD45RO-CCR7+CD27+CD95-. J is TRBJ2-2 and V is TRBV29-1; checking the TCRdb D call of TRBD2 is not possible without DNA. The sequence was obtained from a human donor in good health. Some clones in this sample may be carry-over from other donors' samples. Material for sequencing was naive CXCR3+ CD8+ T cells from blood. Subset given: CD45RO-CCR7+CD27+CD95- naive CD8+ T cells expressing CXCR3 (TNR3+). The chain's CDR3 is CSVEDITGRGTGELFF.